Below are 17 T cell receptor beta chains sequenced from a single sample in a study of T cells in Graves' hyperthyroidism and ophthalmopathy. RNA transcripts provided the source from which TCR beta CDR3 regions were amplified. Primed by the HTBI set, a first-round RT-PCR was run on the TCR CDR3. From the multiplex PCR reads, TCRdb called clonotypes with MiXCR, one entry per CDR3 protein. The sample consists of 500,000 to 600,000 distinct CDR3 sequences, approximately 15% of them appearing once. Material for sequencing was blood. The source is a woman younger than 30 with Graves' hyperthyroidism.

At least ten counts were recorded for this clonotype. J is TRBJ2-7 and V is TRBV28; 10 bases are a match to TRBD2. Unmatched junction bases numbered 10, after V lost 5 bases and J lost 0 bases. Germline V CDR1 and CDR2: MDHEN, SYDVKM. The CDR3 is made up of 17 amino acids. CDR3 nucleotide sequence: TGTGCCAGCAGTCCCCACCAGGGACTAGCGAGCTCCTACGAGCAGTACTTC. Translation gives CASSPHQGLASSYEQYF.

This clonotype occurred many times. The CDR3 DNA follows: TGTGCTAGTGGTTTGAGAGTTTGGGGCAAACCCAACAATGAGCAGTTCTTC. It codes for CASGLRVWGKPNNEQFF. The chain employs TRBV12-5 and TRBJ2-1; D perhaps matches TRBD1 (5 bases). There are 17 residues in the CDR3. V lost 2 bases, J lost 5 bases, and 19 bases lay in between. Germline-derived CDR1 and CDR2 are LGHNT and FRNRAP.

This clonotype was detected ten times or more. The chain employs TRBV18 and TRBJ2-7, with 7 bases aligning to TRBD1. This CDR3 is built from 14 residues. CDR1 is KGHSH and CDR2 is LQKENI in the germline V gene. V trimming: 8 bases; J trimming: 7 bases; junction bases outside the gene matches: 14. The CDR3 nucleotides are TGTGCCAGCAGCCCCAGACAGGGAGCGTATGAGCAGTACTTC. Its translation is CASSPRQGAYEQYF. Using reference TRBV18 and TRBJ2-7 for the parts outside the CDR3, the full variable domain is NAGVMQNPRHLVRRRGQEARLRCSPMKGHSHVYWYRQLPEEGLKFMVYLQKENIIDESGMPKERFSAEFPKEGPSILRIQQVVRGDSAAYFCASSPRQGAYEQYFGPGTRLTVT.

The V gene is TRBV7-2, the J gene TRBJ2-1; D is perhaps TRBD2 (7 bases). The CDR3 has 19 amino acids. With 4 bases removed from V and 1 base from J, the gap between germline ends came to 23 bases. Germline V gene lookup returns CDR1 SGHTA and CDR2 FQGNSA. The CDR3 nucleotides read TGTGCCAGCAGCTCGGTGGGGGGGGGCTGGCGGGGATCCTACAATGAGCAGTTCTTC. Translated: CASSSVGGGWRGSYNEQFF.

This clonotype was seen ten or more times. The chain employs TRBV20-1 and TRBJ1-1; D uncertain. Trimming cost V 6 bases and J 0 bases, with 8 bases left between them. The CDR3 is made up of 12 amino acids. Germline values: CDR1 DFQATT, CDR2 SNEGSKA (reference sequence). Here the CDR3 reads CSAGDMNTEAFF. CDR3 sequence (DNA): TGCAGTGCCGGGGATATGAACACTGAAGCTTTCTTT.

This sequence joins TRBV7-9 and TRBJ1-4; D may be TRBD1 (5 bases). Looked up from germline, CDR1 is SEHNR and CDR2 is FQNEAQ (reference sequence). Trimming stripped 0 bases from V and 0 bases from J, with 20 bases between. This CDR3 is 20 amino acids long. This CDR3 reads CASSLAQGAGALATNEKLFF. The CDR3 DNA reads TGTGCCAGCAGCTTAGCCCAAGGGGCGGGAGCTCTAGCAACTAATGAAAAACTGTTTTTT. Full variable domain (rest looked up from reference TRBV7-9 and TRBJ1-4): DTGVSQNPRHKITKRGQNVTFRCDPISEHNRLYWYRQTLGQGPEFLTYFQNEAQLEKSRLLSDRFSAERPKGSFSTLEIQRTEQGDSAMYLCASSLAQGAGALATNEKLFFGSGTQLSVL.

This clonotype has a count of ten or more. The V call is TRBV6-1, the J call TRBJ2-7; 7 bases match TRBD1. Germline CDR1 MNHNS, CDR2 SASEGT. The CDR3 extends over 14 amino acids. V lost 1 base to trimming and J lost 1 base; unmatched junction nucleotides: 1. The CDR3 nucleotides are TGTGCCAGCAGTGAAGACAGGGGTTCCTACGAGCAGTACTTC. This sequence encodes CASSEDRGSYEQYF.

The chain uses TRBV29-1 and TRBJ2-7, with TRBD2 matching over 13 bases. The CDR3 runs 14 residues. Germline CDR1 is SQVTM and CDR2 is ANQGSEA. V lost 7 bases and J lost 4; bases outside the gene matches: 7. CDR3 in amino acids: CSAKTSGRPYEQYF. The CDR3 DNA follows: TGCAGCGCAAAGACTAGCGGGAGGCCATACGAGCAGTACTTC.

The chain employs TRBV20-1 and TRBJ2-7, with D perhaps matching TRBD2 (5 bases). The V and J ends lost 6 bases and 1 base respectively, with 13 bases between them. Looked up from germline, CDR1 is DFQATT and CDR2 is SNEGSKA (reference sequence). The CDR3 length is 13 residues. The CDR3 sequence is CSAPPGISYEQYF. CDR3 DNA sequence: TGCAGTGCCCCTCCCGGGATTTCCTACGAGCAGTACTTC.

This clonotype was observed at least ten times. The chain carries TRBV6-1 and TRBJ1-5, with a possible D match to TRBD1 (5 bases). Germline CDR1 and CDR2: MNHNS and SASEGT. The CDR3 has 14 residues. The V end was cut by 6 bases, the J end by 9 bases, with 18 bases between. CDR3 region: CASRGTTGEGPQHF. The CDR3 DNA sequence: TGTGCCAGCAGGGGGACTACGGGCGAAGGGCCCCAGCATTTT.

This clonotype was seen repeatedly, ten times or more. The chain is built from TRBV12-3 or TRBV12-4 and TRBJ1-5; D call uncertain. CDR3 length: 17 amino acids. The V gene lost 2 bases and the J gene lost 1 base, with 15 bases spanning the gap. CDR3 loop: CASSLILTAGSNQPQHF. DNA for the CDR3: TGTGCCAGCAGTTTAATCCTCACAGCGGGGAGCAATCAGCCCCAGCATTTT.

This clonotype was seen repeatedly, ten times or more. The chain employs TRBV28 and TRBJ2-1, with D possibly matching TRBD1 (6 bases). With 7 bases removed from V and 1 base from J, the gap between germline ends came to 17 bases. Germline V gene data show CDR1 as MDHEN and CDR2 as SYDVKM. This CDR3 is built from 16 residues. The CDR3 is CASTSSRTESYNEQFF. The CDR3 nucleotides read TGTGCCAGCACGTCATCGCGGACAGAATCCTACAATGAGCAGTTCTTC.

The CDR3 coding sequence is TGCAGTGCTAGGGACAGGGGCGGTCGTCAAGAGACCCAGTACTTC. Amino acid sequence: CSARDRGGRQETQYF. The V and J genes are TRBV20-1 and TRBJ2-5, with TRBD1 matching over 9 bases. The CDR3 runs to 15 residues. V gave up 3 bases and J gave up 2 bases; unmatched junction bases: 7. Per germline, CDR1 DFQATT and CDR2 SNEGSKA (reference sequence).

In its sample, this clonotype was seen a few times. This chain connects TRBV24-1 to TRBJ2-4, with a tentative D call TRBD1 (5 bases). The V end lost 3 bases, the J end lost 0 bases, and 8 bases lay between the germline ends. Germline values: CDR1 KGHDR, CDR2 SFDVKD. There are 15 residues in the CDR3. The CDR3 coding sequence is TGTGCCACCAGTGATGGACAACTAGCCAAAAACATTCAGTACTTC. Its protein product is CATSDGQLAKNIQYF.

The chain uses TRBV2 and TRBJ2-5, with D possibly matching TRBD2 (5 bases). V was cut by 3 bases and J by 6 bases, with 14 bases left in between. Germline-derived CDR1 and CDR2 are SNHLY and FYNNEI. The CDR3 loop spans 14 amino acids. The CDR3: CASSDHPGSQTQYF. In DNA form, the CDR3 reads TGTGCCAGCAGTGACCACCCGGGATCCCAGACCCAGTACTTC.

The chain combines TRBV7-8 with TRBJ1-5, with no clear D. With 6 bases removed from V and 3 bases from J, the gap between germline ends came to 9 bases. This CDR3 has 13 residues. Germline CDR1 reads SGHVS; CDR2 reads FQNEAQ. In nucleotides, the CDR3 is TGTGCCAGCAGTGGTAGCATCAATCAGCCCCAGCATTTT. Translating it yields CASSGSINQPQHF. Using reference TRBV7-8 and TRBJ1-5 for the parts outside the CDR3, the full variable domain is GAGVSQSPRYKVAKRGQDVALRCDPISGHVSLFWYQQALGQGPEFLTYFQNEAQLDKSGLPSDRFFAERPEGSVSTLKIQRTQQEDSAVYLCASSGSINQPQHFGDGTRLSIL.

V gene TRBV4-3 combines with J gene TRBJ1-2; 8 positions agree with TRBD1. Germline lookup yields CDR1 LGHNA and CDR2 YSLEER. The CDR3 has 18 residues. V shed 0 bases and J 1 base; nucleotides not matched to a gene: 10. CDR3 amino acids: CASSQDTGQGRVNYGYTF. The CDR3 coding sequence is TGCGCCAGCAGCCAAGATACCGGACAGGGCCGGGTTAACTATGGCTACACCTTC.